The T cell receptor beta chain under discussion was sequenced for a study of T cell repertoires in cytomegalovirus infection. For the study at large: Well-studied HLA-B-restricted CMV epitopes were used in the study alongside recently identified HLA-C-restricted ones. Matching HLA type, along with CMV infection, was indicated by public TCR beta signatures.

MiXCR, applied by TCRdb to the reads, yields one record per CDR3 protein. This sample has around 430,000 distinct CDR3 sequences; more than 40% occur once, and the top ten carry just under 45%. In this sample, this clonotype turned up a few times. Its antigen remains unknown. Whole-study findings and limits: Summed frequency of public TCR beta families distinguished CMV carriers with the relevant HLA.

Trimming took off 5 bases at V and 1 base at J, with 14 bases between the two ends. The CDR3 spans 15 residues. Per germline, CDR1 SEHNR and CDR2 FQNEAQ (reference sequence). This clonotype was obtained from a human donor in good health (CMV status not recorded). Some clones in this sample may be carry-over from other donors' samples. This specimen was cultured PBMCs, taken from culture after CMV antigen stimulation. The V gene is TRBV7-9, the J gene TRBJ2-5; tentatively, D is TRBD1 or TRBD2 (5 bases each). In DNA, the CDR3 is TGTGCCAGCAGCCCATTCCGGGGCACCCAAGAGACCCAGTACTTC. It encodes CASSPFRGTQETQYF.